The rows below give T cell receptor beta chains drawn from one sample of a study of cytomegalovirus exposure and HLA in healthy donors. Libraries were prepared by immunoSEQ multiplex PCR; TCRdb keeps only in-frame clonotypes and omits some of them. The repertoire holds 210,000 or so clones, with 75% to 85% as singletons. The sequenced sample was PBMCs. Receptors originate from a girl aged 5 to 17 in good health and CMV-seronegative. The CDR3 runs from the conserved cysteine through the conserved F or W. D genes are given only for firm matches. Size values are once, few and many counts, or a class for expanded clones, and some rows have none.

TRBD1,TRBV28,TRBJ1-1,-,TGTGCCAGCAGCGGCCTCTTGGACAGGATGAACACTGAAGCTTTCTTT,CASSGLLDRMNTEAFF
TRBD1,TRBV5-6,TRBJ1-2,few,TGTGCCAGCAGGCCAGACAGGGGGAGCTATGGCTACACCTTC,CASRPDRGSYGYTF
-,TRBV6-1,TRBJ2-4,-,TGTGCCAGCAGTGAAGCGTCCGGAGGCAAAAACATTCAGTACTTC,CASSEASGGKNIQYF
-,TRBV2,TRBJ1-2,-,TGTGCCAGCAGTGGTTTACGTAAGAGCTCTAACTATGGCTACACCTTC,CASSGLRKSSNYGYTF
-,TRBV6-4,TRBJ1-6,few,TGTGCCAGCAGTCTAACAGGCGACCTTAATTCACCCCTCCACTTT,CASSLTGDLNSPLHF
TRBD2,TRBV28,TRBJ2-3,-,TGTGCCAGCAGTCTCTGGACTAGCGGGCGCACAGATACGCAGTATTTT,CASSLWTSGRTDTQYF
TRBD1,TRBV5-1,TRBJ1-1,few,TGCGCCAGCAGTTCCGGGACAGGTCACACTGAAGCTTTCTTT,CASSSGTGHTEAFF
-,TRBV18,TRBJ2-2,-,TGTGCCAGCTCATTCTACACCGGGGAGCTGTTTTTT,CASSFYTGELFF
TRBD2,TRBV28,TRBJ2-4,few,TGTGCCAGCACCAGACTAGCGGGGGGGCCATCCAGAAACATTCAGTACTTC,CASTRLAGGPSRNIQYF
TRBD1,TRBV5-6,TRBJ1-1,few,TGTGCCAGCAGCCTAAACACCGGGACAGGTTACACTGAAGCTTTCTTT,CASSLNTGTGYTEAFF
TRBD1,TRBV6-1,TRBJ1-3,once,TGTGCCAGCAGTGAAGGAGGGGGCACTGGAAACACCATATATTTT,CASSEGGGTGNTIYF
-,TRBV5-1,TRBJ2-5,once,TGCGCCAGCAGCCCCGGAGGTGGGCGGGAGACCCAGTACTTC,CASSPGGGRETQYF
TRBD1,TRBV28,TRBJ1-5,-,TGTGCCAGCGGTGGGGGGACAGATAATCAGCCCCAGCATTTT,CASGGGTDNQPQHF
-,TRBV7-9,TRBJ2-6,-,TGTGCCAGCAGCTCGTTTGTGTCGCGCGGGGCCAACGTCCTGACTTTC,CASSSFVSRGANVLTF
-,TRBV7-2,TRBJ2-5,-,TGTGCCAGCAGCTTAGTAGGTAGGGGCCGAAGGGAAGAGACCCAGTACTTC,CASSLVGRGRREETQYF